A single sample gave rise to the 13 T cell receptor beta chains below, sequenced in a study of blood T cell repertoires in COVID-19. Produced via immunoSEQ multiplex PCR; TCRdb's table is partial and in-frame only. Among approximately 140,000 clones listed, under 90% were seen once. Sequenced material: peripheral blood. These receptors came from a human donor in a cohort sampled during active COVID-19.

This chain joins TRBV4-3 and TRBJ2-1; a possible D gene is TRBD2 (6 bases). V was cut by 0 bases and J by 10 bases, with 16 bases left in between. The CDR3 totals 15 residues. From germline, CDR1 is LGHNA and CDR2 YSLEER. The CDR3 reads CASSQDLALGREQFF. The CDR3 coding sequence is TGCGCCAGCAGCCAAGACCTAGCGTTAGGGCGCGAGCAGTTCTTC.

The chain joins TRBV15 to TRBJ2-2; TRBD1 aligns across 8 bases. The CDR3 length is 13 residues. CDR1 is LNHNV and CDR2 is YYDKDF in the germline V gene (reference sequence). The ends lost 5 bases at V and 8 bases at J; junction bases unmatched: 4. For the CDR3, the DNA is TGTGCCACCAGCGGACAGGGTTTGGGGGAGCTGTTTTTT. Amino acid sequence: CATSGQGLGELFF.

The chain employs TRBV3-1 (or the pseudogene TRBV3-2) and TRBJ1-4; no firm D call. From germline, CDR1 is LGHDT and CDR2 YNNKEL (reference sequence). The germline V and J ends were trimmed by 2 bases and 1 base, with 8 bases remaining between them. CDR3 length: 15 amino acids. The chain's CDR3 is CASSQPSQTNEKLFF. CDR3 nucleotide sequence: TGTGCCAGCAGCCAACCAAGCCAAACTAATGAAAAACTGTTTTTT.

The chain carries TRBV11-3 and TRBJ2-2; perhaps TRBD2 as D (5 bases). V was cut by 1 base and J by 3 bases, with 6 bases left in between. This CDR3 spans 14 amino acids. CDR1 and CDR2 from the germline V gene are SGHNT and YENEEA. CDR3 coding DNA: TGTGCCAGCAGCTTAGGGCGGGACACCGGGGAGCTGTTTTTT. This sequence encodes CASSLGRDTGELFF.

This clone appeared a single time. The chain carries TRBV14 and TRBJ1-6; D perhaps matches TRBD1 (5 bases). V shed 6 bases and J shed 7 bases, with 7 bases lying between them. This CDR3 region has 12 residues. Germline loops: CDR1 SGHDN, CDR2 FVKESK. The CDR3 sequence is CASRDNNSPLHF. The CDR3 DNA reads TGTGCCAGCAGGGACAACAATTCACCCCTCCACTTT.

This clone was seen once. J is TRBJ1-3 and V is TRBV6-5; 7 bases match TRBD1. V gave up 6 bases and J gave up 0 bases; unmatched junction bases: 2. Germline V lookup: CDR1 MNHEY, CDR2 SVGAGI. The CDR3 loop spans 14 amino acids. The CDR3 region is CASRQGPSGNTIYF. The CDR3 bases are TGTGCCAGCAGACAGGGGCCCTCTGGAAACACCATATATTTT.

The rearrangement links TRBV28 to TRBJ2-3, with D maybe TRBD2 (6 bases). V dropped 6 bases and J dropped 0 bases, with 13 bases sitting between them. This CDR3 region has 15 residues. Germline CDR1 and CDR2: MDHEN and SYDVKM. DNA for the CDR3: TGTGCCAGCAGCCCGGACGGGACTAGCACAGATACGCAGTATTTT. Translating gives CASSPDGTSTDTQYF.

This rearrangement joins TRBV11-2 to TRBJ1-5; a weak D match, TRBD1 (6 bases). This CDR3 has 14 amino acids. CDR1 and CDR2 (germline): SGHAT, FQNNGV. The V and J ends lost 5 bases and 0 bases respectively, with 8 bases between them. CDR3 coding DNA: TGTGCCAGCAGCACAGGGTATAGCAATCAGCCCCAGCATTTT. This gives the protein CASSTGYSNQPQHF. Complete variable domain (other parts from reference TRBV11-2 and TRBJ1-5): EAGVAQSPRYKIIEKRQSVAFWCNPISGHATLYWYQQILGQGPKLLIQFQNNGVVDDSQLPKDRFSAERLKGVDSTLKIQPAKLEDSAVYLCASSTGYSNQPQHFGDGTRLSIL.

The chain uses TRBV9 and TRBJ2-1, with D possibly TRBD2 on 6 matching bases. The germline CDR1 and CDR2 sequences are SGDLS and YYNGEE. This CDR3 region has 15 residues. V lost 3 bases and J 3 bases, leaving 13 bases between the germline ends. The CDR3 sequence: CASSETGLVYNEQFF. The CDR3 DNA reads TGTGCCAGCAGCGAAACGGGACTTGTCTACAATGAGCAGTTCTTC.

This chain uses TRBV11-3 with TRBJ2-2; D unresolved. The CDR3 is made up of 14 amino acids. From germline, CDR1 is SGHNT and CDR2 YENEEA. The V gene lost 5 bases and the J gene lost 4 bases, with 11 bases spanning the gap. The CDR3 DNA sequence: TGTGCCAGCAGCACCCGATTGAGCACCGGGGAGCTGTTTTTT. Its translation is CASSTRLSTGELFF.

The chain links TRBV4-2 to TRBJ2-3; 10 bases match TRBD2. Germline V gene data show CDR1 as LGHNA and CDR2 as YNFKEQ. Unmatched junction bases numbered 2, after V lost 0 bases and J lost 2 bases. The CDR3 is 16 residues long. The DNA for the CDR3 is TGTGCCAGCAGCCAAGAACTAGCGGGGTCCACAGATACGCAGTATTTT. The encoded protein is CASSQELAGSTDTQYF.

The J gene is TRBJ1-5, the V gene TRBV6-5; no clear D. Germline V gene sequence: CDR1 MNHEY, CDR2 SVGAGI. This CDR3 is built from 13 residues. Trimming removed 6 bases at V and 2 bases at J, with 8 bases between. In DNA form, the CDR3 reads TGTGCCAGCAGCGTGGGAGGCAATCAGCCCCAGCATTTT. This translates into CASSVGGNQPQHF.

This rearrangement joins TRBV5-4 to TRBJ2-7, with 12 bases matching TRBD2. Germline CDR1 and CDR2: SGHNT and YYREEE (reference sequence). The CDR3 spans 16 residues. V lost 3 bases and J lost 4; bases outside the gene matches: 8. The CDR3 nucleotides are TGTGCCAGCAGCTATATGAGACTAGCGGGGGTTTACGAGCAGTACTTC. This encodes CASSYMRLAGVYEQYF.